These 5 T cell receptor beta chains share one sample of origin, sequenced in a study of T cells in pancreatic ductal adenocarcinoma. The repertoire was sequenced with immunoSEQ multiplex PCR; TCRdb's copy has only in-frame clones and lacks some. The sample records about 11,000 clones, approximately 90% being singletons. Surgery without prior neoadjuvant therapy was the treatment of the selected pancreatic ductal adenocarcinoma patients. The sequencing input was PBMCs. The receptors come from a human donor with pancreatic ductal adenocarcinoma.

A few counts support this clone. The chain couples TRBV11-2 to TRBJ2-7; perhaps TRBD2 as D (5 bases). The CDR3 spans 16 residues. Germline V lookup: CDR1 SGHAT, CDR2 FQNNGV. V lost 2 bases, J lost 2 bases, and 16 bases lay in between. The CDR3: CASSLILWETTYEQYF. The CDR3 DNA reads TGTGCCAGCAGCTTAATATTATGGGAGACGACCTACGAGCAGTACTTC.

This chain connects TRBV7-3 to TRBJ2-2; TRBD2 matches 11 bases. Germline-derived CDR1 and CDR2 are SGHTA and FQGTGA. J gave up 5 bases and V 5 bases, and 7 bases lay outside the gene matches. There are 16 residues in the CDR3. CDR3 in amino acids: CASSDSGRAGTGELFF. In DNA, the CDR3 is TGTGCCAGCAGCGATAGCGGGAGGGCCGGTACCGGGGAGCTGTTTTTT.

This chain links TRBV23-1 with TRBJ2-7, with 8 bases that match TRBD1. TRBV23-1 is assigned to the ORF class and has an uncertain function. The CDR3 spans 18 residues. V lost 1 base, J lost 0 bases, and 11 bases stayed unmatched. The CDR3 DNA follows: TGCGCCAGCAGTCAATGGCCGACAGGGGCCCTCCCCTCCTACGAGCAGTACTTC. This translates into CASSQWPTGALPSYEQYF.

The gene calls are TRBV29-1 and TRBJ2-1; D gene uncertain. V shed 4 bases and J shed 4 bases, with 14 bases lying between them. Germline CDR1 SQVTM, CDR2 ANQGSEA. The CDR3 length is 14 residues. The CDR3 here is CSVGLLSAYNEQFF. CDR3 coding DNA: TGCAGCGTTGGACTTCTTTCGGCTTACAATGAGCAGTTCTTC.

This clone was observed a few times. The chain couples TRBV6-6 to TRBJ2-7; perhaps TRBD1 as D (6 bases). Germline V CDR1 and CDR2: MNHNY, SVGAGI (reference sequence). This CDR3 is built from 14 residues. Trimming took off 2 bases at V and 5 bases at J, with 13 bases between the two ends. The CDR3 here is CASSYSQGRDEQYF. The CDR3 DNA reads TGTGCCAGCAGTTACAGCCAGGGGCGCGACGAGCAGTACTTC.